The next 21 T cell receptor beta chains were all read from a single sample in a study of T cell responses to AZD1222 COVID-19 vaccine. Here immunoSEQ multiplex PCR was the method, and the copy in TCRdb shows in-frame clones only, minus some. Among about 150,000 clones listed, roughly nine tenths were seen once. The source material was peripheral blood, sampled on day 0 of AZD1222 vaccination. These receptors came from an adult in good health.

The genes are TRBV11-2 and TRBJ2-5; D gene unclear. The ends were cut back, 2 bases at V and 1 base at J, with 8 bases in the middle. This CDR3 comprises 14 residues. Germline values: CDR1 SGHAT, CDR2 FQNNGV. The CDR3 region is CASSLSWGQETQYF. In DNA, the CDR3 is TGTGCCAGCAGCTTAAGCTGGGGCCAAGAGACCCAGTACTTC.

V gene TRBV9 combines with J gene TRBJ1-2, with 7 nucleotides matching TRBD1. This CDR3 region has 15 residues. From germline, CDR1 is SGDLS and CDR2 YYNGEE. V trimming: 6 bases; J trimming: 0 bases; junction bases outside the gene matches: 8. CDR3 sequence (DNA): TGTGCCAGCAACCCCGGGACAGTGACTAACTATGGCTACACCTTC. Its translation: CASNPGTVTNYGYTF.

Concerning this clone itself: Other DNA sequences in the same sample also yield this CDR3. The V call is TRBV27, the J call TRBJ1-2; D gene unclear. V was cut by 5 bases and J by 3 bases, with 13 bases left in between. The CDR3 covers 14 residues. In germline, CDR1 is MNHEY, CDR2 SMNVEV (reference sequence). CDR3 in DNA: TGTGCCAGCAGTCCCACCCGGGGAGACTATGGCTACACCTTC. It yields the protein CASSPTRGDYGYTF.

In DNA form, the CDR3 reads TGTGCCAGCACCCAAGGGGGAGGTACTGAAGCTTTCTTT. It codes for CASTQGGGTEAFF. This chain links TRBV5-6 with TRBJ1-1; possible D gene TRBD1, 6 bases. The CDR3 is 13 residues long. In germline, CDR1 is SGHDT, CDR2 YYEEEE. The germline V and J ends were trimmed by 6 bases and 5 bases, with 14 bases remaining between them.

This clone was found a few times. V usage is TRBV3-1 (or the pseudogene TRBV3-2) and J usage is TRBJ1-6; D gene uncertain. Per the germline V gene, CDR1 is LGHDT and CDR2 is YNNKEL (reference sequence). CDR3 length equals 14 residues. Trimming took 6 bases from V and 0 from J, leaving 6 bases between them. The CDR3 here is CASRLSSYNSPLHF. The DNA of the CDR3 is TGTGCCAGCAGACTATCCTCCTATAATTCACCCCTCCACTTT.

This sequence joins TRBV7-6 and TRBJ2-1, with D possibly being TRBD2 (7 bases). This CDR3 has 16 residues. Trimming took 5 bases from V and 8 from J, leaving 22 bases between them. Germline values: CDR1 SGHVS, CDR2 FNYEAQ. The CDR3: CASSQRGGGAIDEQFF. The CDR3 DNA reads as TGTGCCAGCAGCCAACGAGGAGGGGGGGCGATTGATGAGCAGTTCTTC.

The chain has TRBV7-8 and TRBJ2-5, with 11 bases matching TRBD2. Germline V gene data show CDR1 as SGHVS and CDR2 as FQNEAQ. V was pared by 10 bases and J by 4 bases, with 2 bases of the junction left unmatched. The CDR3 sequence is 12 residues long. Here the CDR3 DNA reads TGTGCCACCGGACTAGCGGGAGAGACCCAGTACTTC. This translates into CATGLAGETQYF.

This chain joins TRBV5-1 and TRBJ2-3; TRBD1 matches 7 bases. From germline, CDR1 is SGHRS and CDR2 YFSETQ. Germline trimming cut 5 bases from V and 1 base from J; bases unmatched to any gene: 7. The CDR3 runs 15 residues. The CDR3 here is CASRNTGDGTDTQYF. CDR3 sequence (DNA): TGCGCCAGCAGAAACACAGGGGACGGCACAGATACGCAGTATTTT.

V usage is TRBV4-1 and J usage is TRBJ2-2; the D is unclear. The germline V and J ends were trimmed by 1 base and 4 bases, with 7 bases remaining between them. The CDR3 consists of 14 residues. CDR1 MGHRA and CDR2 YSYEKL come from the germline V gene. The chain's CDR3 is CASSQGPSTGELFF. The DNA for the CDR3 is TGCGCCAGCAGCCAAGGCCCCAGCACCGGGGAGCTGTTTTTT.

In its sample, this clone was seen a few times. V and J are TRBV2 and TRBJ1-5, with 10 bases identical to TRBD1. This CDR3 region has 16 residues. CDR1 SNHLY and CDR2 FYNNEI come from the germline V gene. The J segment lost 5 bases and the V segment lost 6 bases, leaving 10 bases of the junction unmatched. The CDR3 DNA reads TGTGCCAGCAGCCGGGACAGGGGCCGATCTGATCAGCCCCAGCATTTT. Its protein product is CASSRDRGRSDQPQHF.

The chain recombines TRBV18 with TRBJ1-2, with 9 bases aligning to TRBD1. The J segment lost 5 bases and the V segment lost 3 bases, leaving 10 bases of the junction unmatched. CDR3 size: 16 residues. Looked up from germline, CDR1 is KGHSH and CDR2 is LQKENI. In nucleotides, the CDR3 is TGTGCCAGCTCACCCTACCCCCGTGGGACAGGGTATGGCTACACCTTC. This translates into CASSPYPRGTGYGYTF.

The chain joins TRBV7-2 to TRBJ2-5; 11 bases are a match to TRBD2. V shed 1 base and J 2 bases; nucleotides not matched to a gene: 6. Per the germline V gene, CDR1 is SGHTA and CDR2 is FQGNSA. This CDR3 is built from 17 residues. The CDR3 region has the DNA TGTGCCAGCAGCTTAGGTCTAGCGGGGGGTGTACAAGAGACCCAGTACTTC. Translated: CASSLGLAGGVQETQYF.

This clone has just one count. The J gene is TRBJ1-6, the V gene TRBV6-5; D possibly corresponds to TRBD1 (6 bases). The germline V and J ends were trimmed by 3 bases and 8 bases, with 8 bases remaining between them. This CDR3 spans 13 amino acids. Germline V CDR1 and CDR2: MNHEY, SVGAGI. The CDR3 bases are TGTGCCAGCAGTTATAACAGGGATTCACCCCTCCACTTT. This gives the protein CASSYNRDSPLHF.

The rearrangement joins TRBV7-9 to TRBJ1-5; D perhaps matches TRBD1 (5 bases). The CDR3 is 16 amino acids. The germline V gene encodes CDR1 SEHNR and CDR2 FQNEAQ (reference sequence). V lost 2 bases and J lost 5, with 16 bases in between. CDR3 DNA: TGTGCCAGCAGCTTATCCTCAGGGAACCACGATCAGCCCCAGCATTTT. Its translation: CASSLSSGNHDQPQHF.

The J gene is TRBJ1-6, the V gene TRBV19, with a weak D call TRBD1 (5 bases). This CDR3 contains 14 residues. V gave up 3 bases and J gave up 10 bases, with 13 bases separating them. Germline CDR1 reads LNHDA; CDR2 reads SQIVND (reference sequence). This CDR3 is CASSIAREYSPLHF. CDR3 DNA: TGTGCCAGTAGTATTGCCAGGGAGTACTCACCCCTCCACTTT. The full variable domain, completed using reference TRBV19 and TRBJ1-6, is DGGITQSPKYLFRKEGQNVTLSCEQNLNHDAMYWYRQDPGQGLRLIYYSQIVNDFQKGDIAEGYSVSREKKESFPLTVTSAQKNPTAFYLCASSIAREYSPLHFGNGTRLTVT.

The genes are TRBV4-3 and TRBJ1-1; weak D call: TRBD1 (5 bases). Trimming took 1 base from V and 6 from J, leaving 12 bases between them. This CDR3 has 14 residues. CDR1 and CDR2 from the germline V gene are LGHNA and YSLEER. The CDR3 here is CASSQVRGSSEAFF. For the CDR3, the DNA is TGCGCCAGCAGCCAAGTACGGGGGTCCTCTGAAGCTTTCTTT.

The J gene is TRBJ1-2, the V gene TRBV6-5; D perhaps matches TRBD1 (5 bases). Germline V lookup: CDR1 MNHEY, CDR2 SVGAGI. V gave up 5 bases and J gave up 3 bases, with 13 bases separating them. CDR3 length equals 14 residues. The CDR3 DNA is TGTGCCAGCAGTAGGGGACGGGTTCACTATGGCTACACCTTC. This codes for CASSRGRVHYGYTF.

This clone appeared once. The chain has TRBV27 and TRBJ2-7; 12 nucleotides align to TRBD2. J was trimmed by 5 bases and V by 7 bases; bases with no gene match: 6. Germline V gene data show CDR1 as MNHEY and CDR2 as SMNVEV (reference sequence). This CDR3 has 14 residues. The CDR3 sequence is CASNPSGGVDEQYF. The DNA of the CDR3 is TGTGCCAGCAATCCTAGCGGGGGGGTCGACGAGCAGTACTTC.

This sequence joins TRBV6-4 and TRBJ2-7; either TRBD1 or TRBD2 may supply D (5 bases each). Trimming took off 5 bases at V and 13 bases at J, with 21 bases between the two ends. The CDR3 extends over 13 amino acids. Germline CDR1 MRHNA, CDR2 SNTAGT. DNA for the CDR3: TGTGCCAGCAGTCGCACCAGCCCCGGGACGCCCTACGTC. Protein: CASSRTSPGTPYV.

The V call is TRBV9, the J call TRBJ1-5; D is unclear. Germline assignment: CDR1 SGDLS and CDR2 YYNGEE. CDR3 length: 13 amino acids. Trimming shortened V by 4 bases and J by 7 bases, and 12 bases separated the two germline ends. The CDR3: CASSRDLNQPQHF. The CDR3 coding sequence is TGTGCCAGCAGCCGCGATCTAAACCAGCCCCAGCATTTT.

The rearrangement links TRBV11-2 to TRBJ2-2; the D is unclear. Trimming took 0 bases from V and 5 from J, leaving 7 bases between them. The germline V gene has CDR1 SGHAT and CDR2 FQNNGV. This CDR3 has 14 amino acids. CDR3 bases: TGTGCCAGCAGCTTAGATCGGCTGACCGGGGAGCTGTTTTTT. Its translation: CASSLDRLTGELFF.